These 2 T cell receptor beta chains originate from one sample sequenced in a study of control samples from healthy donors and cancer patients. Only in-frame clones appear in the TCRdb table, and some are missing; sequencing was by immunoSEQ multiplex PCR. The sample includes roughly 200,000 clones, about 90% seen only once; the top ten take around 1.9%. The sample consisted of blood. Receptors were obtained from a man under 40 in good health.

The count of this clone is one. The rearrangement joins TRBV12-3 or TRBV12-4 to TRBJ2-1; D not resolved. The CDR3 consists of 10 residues. The V end lost 5 bases, the J end lost 9 bases, and 5 bases lay between the germline ends. CDR3 loop: CASSRSEQFF. As DNA, the CDR3 is TGTGCCAGCAGTCGTAGTGAGCAGTTCTTC.

This chain joins TRBV5-1 and TRBJ2-2; 7 bases fit TRBD2. The CDR3 extends over 17 amino acids. Per germline, CDR1 SGHRS and CDR2 YFSETQ. V gave up 6 bases and J gave up 4 bases; unmatched junction bases: 15. The chain's CDR3 is CASKRQAAGDGTGELFF. CDR3 sequence (DNA): TGCGCCAGCAAGCGGCAGGCGGCGGGGGATGGCACCGGGGAGCTGTTTTTT. The full variable domain, with the rest looked up from reference TRBV5-1 and TRBJ2-2, is KAGVTQTPRYLIKTRGQQVTLSCSPISGHRSVSWYQQTPGQGLQFLFEYFSETQRNKGNFPGRFSGRQFSNSRSEMNVSTLELGDSALYLCASKRQAAGDGTGELFFGEGSRLTVL.